This is a list of T cell receptor beta chains from one sample in a study of T cells in Graves' hyperthyroidism and ophthalmopathy. Via MiXCR, TCRdb re-called the multiplex PCR reads, giving one row per CDR3 protein. The sample lists 300,000 to 450,000 distinct CDR3 sequences, approximately 15% occurring once. Source material: blood. All receptors come from an older woman with Graves' hyperthyroidism. Each CDR3 is given with its conserved first and last residue. D genes are given only for firm matches. Expanded clones get a size class; other rows say once, few or many, or leave the size out.

V gene	clone size	J gene	D gene	CDR3 DNA	CDR3 protein
TRBV12-5	-	TRBJ2-7	-	TGTGCTAGTGTCCACACAGGGTCCTACGAGCAGTACTTC	CASVHTGSYEQYF
TRBV20-1	-	TRBJ2-1	-	TGCAGTGCTAGCGCTAGCTCCCCGAGCTCCTACAATGAGCAGTTCTTC	CSASASSPSSYNEQFF
TRBV12-3/TRBV12-4	many	TRBJ2-1	-	TGTGCCAGCAGTTTAGCGCAGGGCTTCAGCTACAATGAGCAGTTCTTC	CASSLAQGFSYNEQFF
TRBV29-1	many	TRBJ1-2	TRBD1	TGCAGCGTCGGACAGGGTGGTGGCTACACCTTC	CSVGQGGGYTF
TRBV5-1	few	TRBJ2-3	TRBD2	TGCGCCAGCACTAGCGGGAGGGACACAGATACGCAGTATTTT	CASTSGRDTDTQYF
TRBV6-1	many	TRBJ2-1	-	TGTGCCAGCAGTGAAGCGGGGGCAGTTGTTGGGGGGGCCTACAATGAGCAGTTCTTC	CASSEAGAVVGGAYNEQFF
TRBV5-6	many	TRBJ1-5	TRBD1	TGTGCCAGCGGGACAGGGGGCCACAATCAGCCCCAGCATTTT	CASGTGGHNQPQHF
TRBV18	-	TRBJ2-2	-	TGTGCCAGCTCACCGTCCACAGGGAACACCGGGGAGCTGTTTTTT	CASSPSTGNTGELFF
TRBV19	few	TRBJ2-1	TRBD2	TGTGCCAGTAGCCTAGAGCGGGAAGATGAGCAGTTCTTC	CASSLEREDEQFF
TRBV27	many	TRBJ2-7	TRBD2	TGTGCCAGCAGTCCGTGGACTAGCGGGAGGAGGGGATTTGACGAGCAGTACTTC	CASSPWTSGRRGFDEQYF
TRBV19	-	TRBJ2-1	TRBD2	TGTGCCAGTAGTATAGCTAGCGGATTAACCATCATGGAGCAGTTCTTC	CASSIASGLTIMEQFF
TRBV5-5	few	TRBJ1-5	-	TGTGCCAGCAGCTTGGACCCCCAGCTCAGCAATCAGCCCCAGCATTTT	CASSLDPQLSNQPQHF
TRBV11-2	many	TRBJ2-1	TRBD2	TGTGCCAGCAGCTTAGTGCCTAGCGGGTTCTATGAGCAGTTCTTC	CASSLVPSGFYEQFF
TRBV7-9	many	TRBJ2-7	TRBD2	TGTGCCAGCAGTAGCGGGAGGGCTGTCTACGAGCAGTACTTC	CASSSGRAVYEQYF
TRBV10-3	few	TRBJ1-2	TRBD1	TGTGCCATCAGCACAGGGGTGGAAGATGGCTACACCTTC	CAISTGVEDGYTF
TRBV7-8	many	TRBJ2-5	-	TGTGCCAGCAGCTCCTGGACTGGGGGCGAGACCCAGTACTTC	CASSSWTGGETQYF
TRBV7-2	-	TRBJ1-3	-	TGTGCCAGCAGCATCCAAGGGGGTTCCGGAAACACCATATATTTT	CASSIQGGSGNTIYF
TRBV27	many	TRBJ1-1	TRBD1	TGTGCCAGCAGCCGGACAGGGTTGAACACTGAAGCTTTCTTT	CASSRTGLNTEAFF
TRBV6-9	-	TRBJ2-1	-	TGTGCCAGCAGTTACGCGGTCGGGTCTAATGAGCAGTTCTTC	CASSYAVGSNEQFF
TRBV3-1	many	TRBJ2-5	-	TGTGCCAGCAGCCCCTCGAAAAGGGACCAACCCCTGTACTTC	CASSPSKRDQPLYF
TRBV5-5	-	TRBJ1-1	-	TGCGCCAGCAGCTTGCAGGGAAGGTTTGGCGCTGAAGCTTTCTTT	CASSLQGRFGAEAFF
TRBV2	many	TRBJ1-6	TRBD1	TGTGCCAGCAGCGGACAGGGGAATAATTCACCCCTCCACTTT	CASSGQGNNSPLHF
TRBV2	many	TRBJ2-2	-	TGTGCCAGCAGTGAGGTGGATAGGAACACCGGGGAGCTGTTTTTT	CASSEVDRNTGELFF
TRBV19	once	TRBJ2-7	-	TGTGCCAGTAGTATCAGGTCCTACTCCTACGAGCAGTACTTC	CASSIRSYSYEQYF
TRBV13	many	TRBJ2-5	-	TGTGCCAGCAGCTTGGGGGAAGAGACCCAGTACTTC	CASSLGEETQYF
TRBV10-3	-	TRBJ2-1	-	TGTGCCATCAGTGCCTCACGGGGGGCATCCTACAATGAGCAGTTCTTC	CAISASRGASYNEQFF
TRBV19	-	TRBJ2-2	TRBD2	TGTGCCAGTAGGGGGGGACTAGCGGGGACCGGGGAGCTGTTTTTT	CASRGGLAGTGELFF
TRBV9	-	TRBJ2-2	-	TGTGCCAGCAGCGTGAGTACAGCGAACACCGGGGAGCTGTTTTTT	CASSVSTANTGELFF
TRBV20-1	-	TRBJ2-2	TRBD2	TGCAGTGCTAGAGAAGGGACTAAAGGGAACACCGGGGAGCTGTTTTTT	CSAREGTKGNTGELFF
TRBV20-1	many	TRBJ2-7	TRBD2	TGCAGTGCCAACCGACTAGCCGGCTTCTACGAGCAGTACTTC	CSANRLAGFYEQYF
TRBV2	many	TRBJ1-2	TRBD1	TGTGCCAGCAGCGGGGACAGGGCTGGAGGCTACACCTTC	CASSGDRAGGYTF
TRBV20-1	few	TRBJ2-2	TRBD2	TGCAGTGCTGGACTAGCGGGAGGGCCCGCCGGGGAGCTGTTTTTT	CSAGLAGGPAGELFF